A selection of T cell receptor beta chains follows, all from one sample in a study of identical twins. TCRdb passed the 5' RACE reads through MiXCR, listing each CDR3 protein once. Here the sample spans hundreds of thousands of distinct CDR3 sequences, under 9% being singletons. This same sample was also part of a study on yellow fever vaccine responses in identical twins.

Sequencing was carried out using memory (CD45RO+) T cells sorted from blood. Receptor source: a woman aged 18-30 years in good health. Both conserved end residues are part of each CDR3. D genes are given only for firm matches. For some rows the clone size is stated as once, few or many, or as a class when expanded; others skip it.

CDR3: CSHFGQGGTEAFF
DNA: TGCAGTCACTTCGGACAGGGAGGCACTGAAGCTTTCTTT
D: TRBD1
size: few
J: TRBJ1-1
V: TRBV20-1

CDR3: CASSLSFASGSKSYNEQFF
DNA: TGTGCCAGCAGTTTATCGTTTGCTAGCGGGAGTAAGTCCTACAATGAGCAGTTCTTC
D: TRBD2
size: many
J: TRBJ2-1
V: TRBV27

CDR3: CATSDLRSSGRDGNEQFF
DNA: TGTGCCACCAGTGATTTGCGTAGTAGCGGGAGGGATGGCAATGAGCAGTTCTTC
D: TRBD2
size: many
J: TRBJ2-1
V: TRBV24-1

CDR3: CASSTHPGLAGEFSSTGELFF
DNA: TGCGCCAGCAGCACACACCCGGGACTAGCGGGAGAGTTCTCAAGCACCGGGGAGCTGTTTTTT
D: TRBD2
size: -
J: TRBJ2-2
V: TRBV5-1

CDR3: CASSIGLLAGGSGDQYF
DNA: TGCGCCAGCAGCATAGGGTTACTAGCGGGCGGGAGTGGCGACCAGTACTTC
D: TRBD2
size: few
J: TRBJ2-5
V: TRBV5-1

CDR3: CASSAMTGRGTEAFF
DNA: TGCGCCAGCAGCGCAATGACAGGACGCGGAACTGAAGCTTTCTTT
D: -
size: many
J: TRBJ1-1
V: TRBV5-1

CDR3: CASSPREPGEAFF
DNA: TGTGCCAGCTCACCACGGGAGCCGGGTGAAGCTTTCTTT
D: -
size: -
J: TRBJ1-1
V: TRBV18

CDR3: CATGHPYNEQFF
DNA: TGTGCCACCGGACATCCCTACAATGAGCAGTTCTTC
D: -
size: many
J: TRBJ2-1
V: TRBV15

CDR3: CASSLSWGSYNEQFF
DNA: TGTGCCAGCAGCTTAAGTTGGGGCTCCTACAATGAGCAGTTCTTC
D: -
size: few
J: TRBJ2-1
V: TRBV7-2

CDR3: CASSVDSDVYEQYF
DNA: TGTGCCAGCAGCGTAGATTCAGATGTTTACGAGCAGTACTTC
D: -
size: few
J: TRBJ2-7
V: TRBV9

CDR3: CASSDSVLSYNEQFF
DNA: TGTGCCAGCAGTGACTCGGTCTTGTCGTACAATGAGCAGTTCTTC
D: -
size: -
J: TRBJ2-1
V: TRBV6-4

CDR3: CAIRAGEDNEQFF
DNA: TGTGCCATCAGGGCGGGAGAGGACAATGAGCAGTTCTTC
D: TRBD2
size: few
J: TRBJ2-1
V: TRBV10-3

CDR3: CSARGGGSSYNEQFF
DNA: TGCAGTGCTAGGGGGGGCGGGAGCTCCTACAATGAGCAGTTCTTC
D: -
size: -
J: TRBJ2-1
V: TRBV20-1

CDR3: CASSINEQFF
DNA: TGTGCCAGCTCTATCAATGAGCAGTTCTTC
D: -
size: few
J: TRBJ2-1
V: TRBV18

CDR3: CASSLDQAVSYEQYF
DNA: TGTGCCAGCAGCTTAGATCAGGCGGTCTCCTACGAGCAGTACTTC
D: -
size: many
J: TRBJ2-7
V: TRBV11-3

CDR3: CASSLSWLAGVDEQYF
DNA: TGTGCCAGCAGTTTATCCTGGCTAGCGGGAGTGGACGAGCAGTACTTC
D: TRBD2
size: many
J: TRBJ2-7
V: TRBV28

CDR3: CSAGLTGRGWGTQYF
DNA: TGCAGCGCTGGCTTAACCGGGAGGGGGTGGGGGACGCAGTATTTT
D: TRBD2
size: once
J: TRBJ2-3
V: TRBV29-1

CDR3: CASSQVGGLAVNTGELFF
DNA: TGTGCCAGCAGCCAAGTGGGGGGACTAGCGGTGAACACCGGGGAGCTGTTTTTT
D: TRBD2
size: -
J: TRBJ2-2
V: TRBV3-1

CDR3: CASSRTEGTQYF
DNA: TGTGCCAGCAGCAGGACTGAGGGGACCCAGTACTTC
D: -
size: -
J: TRBJ2-5
V: TRBV7-6